The present T cell receptor beta chain was sequenced within a study of OX40 agonist ivuxolimab in advanced cancers. Enrollment shut out patients with autoimmune disease history or systemic immunosuppression. The repertoire was sequenced with immunoSEQ multiplex PCR; TCRdb's copy has only in-frame clones and lacks some. The sample lists about 11,000 clones, over 65% occurring once. The source is an adult with an advanced solid tumor such as melanoma, head and neck, liver or kidney cancer. The source material was CD4+ or CD8+ T cells sorted from blood, sampled in a trial of the OX40 agonist ivuxolimab.

CDR3 loop: CARSLGTGGHYGYTF. CDR3 coding DNA: TGTGCCAGAAGCTTGGGGACAGGGGGCCACTATGGCTACACCTTC. The rearrangement uses TRBV5-3 and TRBJ1-2; 11 nucleotides agree with TRBD1. TRBV5-3 is classed as an ORF, of uncertain function. Trimming at V came to 0 bases and at J to 3 bases, leaving 1 base not matched to a gene. The CDR3 length is 15 residues.